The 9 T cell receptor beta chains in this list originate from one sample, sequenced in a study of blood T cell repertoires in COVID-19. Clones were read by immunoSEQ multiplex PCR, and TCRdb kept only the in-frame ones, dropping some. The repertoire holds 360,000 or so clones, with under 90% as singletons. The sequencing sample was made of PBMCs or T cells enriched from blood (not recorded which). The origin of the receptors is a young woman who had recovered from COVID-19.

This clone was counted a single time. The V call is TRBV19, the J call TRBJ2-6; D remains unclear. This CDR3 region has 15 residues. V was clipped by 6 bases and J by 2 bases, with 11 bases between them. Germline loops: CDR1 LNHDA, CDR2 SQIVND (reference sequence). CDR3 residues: CASRSVRAGANVLTF. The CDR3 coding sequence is TGTGCCAGTAGAAGCGTCCGGGCTGGGGCCAACGTCCTGACTTTC.

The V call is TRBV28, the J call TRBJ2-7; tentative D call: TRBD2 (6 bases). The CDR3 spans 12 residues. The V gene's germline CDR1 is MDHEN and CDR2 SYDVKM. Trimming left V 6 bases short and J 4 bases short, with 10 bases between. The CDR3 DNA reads TGTGCCAGCAGGGTGGGGGGTTACGAGCAGTACTTC. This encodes CASRVGGYEQYF.

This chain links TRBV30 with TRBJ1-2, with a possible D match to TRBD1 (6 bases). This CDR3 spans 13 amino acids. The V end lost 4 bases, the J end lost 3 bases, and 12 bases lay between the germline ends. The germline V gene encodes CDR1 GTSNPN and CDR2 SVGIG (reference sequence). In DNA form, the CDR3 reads TGTGCCTGGAATCAGGGGTTTGACTATGGCTACACCTTC. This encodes CAWNQGFDYGYTF.

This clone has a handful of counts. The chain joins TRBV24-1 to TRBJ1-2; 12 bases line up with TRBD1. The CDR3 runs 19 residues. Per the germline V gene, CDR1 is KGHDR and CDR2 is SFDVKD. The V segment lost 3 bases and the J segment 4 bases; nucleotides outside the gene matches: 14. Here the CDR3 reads CATSDPPGTGGDSSYGYTF. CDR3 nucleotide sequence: TGTGCCACCAGTGATCCGCCCGGGACAGGGGGCGACTCTTCCTATGGCTACACCTTC.

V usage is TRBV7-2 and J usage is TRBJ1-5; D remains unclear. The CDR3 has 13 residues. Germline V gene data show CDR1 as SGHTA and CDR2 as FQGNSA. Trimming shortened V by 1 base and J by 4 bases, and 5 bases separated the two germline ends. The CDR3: CASSLDSNQPQHF. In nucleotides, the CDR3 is TGTGCCAGCAGCTTAGACAGTAATCAGCCCCAGCATTTT.

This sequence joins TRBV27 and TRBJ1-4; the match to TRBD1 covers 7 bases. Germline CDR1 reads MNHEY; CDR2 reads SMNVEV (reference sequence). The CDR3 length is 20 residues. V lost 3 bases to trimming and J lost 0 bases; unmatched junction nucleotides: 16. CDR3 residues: CASSFSYPDRTLATNEKLFF. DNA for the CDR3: TGTGCCAGCAGTTTTTCTTATCCGGACAGGACCCTTGCAACTAATGAAAAACTGTTTTTT.

The DNA for the CDR3 is TGTGCCAGCAGTACAGGACAGAACCTAATGGGCTACACCTTC. Its translation: CASSTGQNLMGYTF. The gene calls are TRBV6-5 and TRBJ1-2, with a possible D match to TRBD1 (6 bases). The germline V and J ends were trimmed by 5 bases and 8 bases, with 18 bases remaining between them. Germline V gene data show CDR1 as MNHEY and CDR2 as SVGAGI. This CDR3 has 14 amino acids.

The CDR3 nucleotides are TGTGCCAGCAGCCCTGGCGGACTGGGAGGCTACACCTTC. Amino acids: CASSPGGLGGYTF. The chain combines TRBV5-4 with TRBJ1-2; D is uncertain. Trimming removed 4 bases at V and 8 bases at J, with 15 bases between. The V gene's germline CDR1 is SGHNT and CDR2 YYREEE (reference sequence). The CDR3 covers 13 residues.

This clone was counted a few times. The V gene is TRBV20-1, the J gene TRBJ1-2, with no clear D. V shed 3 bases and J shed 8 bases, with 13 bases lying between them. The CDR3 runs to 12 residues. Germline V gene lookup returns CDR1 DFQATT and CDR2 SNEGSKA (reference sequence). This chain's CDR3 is CSASRQDGGYTF. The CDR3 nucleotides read TGCAGTGCTAGTAGGCAGGATGGCGGCTACACCTTC.